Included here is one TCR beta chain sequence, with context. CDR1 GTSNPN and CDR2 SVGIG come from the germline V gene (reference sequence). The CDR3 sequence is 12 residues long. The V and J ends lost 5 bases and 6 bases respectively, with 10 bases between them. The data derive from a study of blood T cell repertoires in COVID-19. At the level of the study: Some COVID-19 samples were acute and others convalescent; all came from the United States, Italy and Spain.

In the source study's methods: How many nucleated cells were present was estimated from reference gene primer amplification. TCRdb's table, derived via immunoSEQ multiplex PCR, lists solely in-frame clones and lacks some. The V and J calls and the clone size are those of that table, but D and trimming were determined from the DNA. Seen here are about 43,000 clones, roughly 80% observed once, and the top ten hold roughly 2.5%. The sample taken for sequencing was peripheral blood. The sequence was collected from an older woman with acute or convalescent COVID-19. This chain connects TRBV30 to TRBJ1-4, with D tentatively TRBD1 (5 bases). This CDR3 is CAWGTGYEKLFF. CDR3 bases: TGTGCCTGGGGGACGGGATATGAAAAACTGTTTTTT.